This T cell receptor (beta chain) originates from a study of blood T cell repertoires in COVID-19. Study background: Sites across the United States, Italy and Spain contributed samples from acute and convalescent COVID-19.

The table came from immunoSEQ multiplex PCR; TCRdb's copy has only in-frame clones and leaves some out. The sample shows some 380,000 clones, 70% to 90% of them seen only once. Germline values: CDR1 GTSNPN, CDR2 SVGIG (reference sequence). CDR3 size: 11 residues. Sequenced: PBMCs or T cells enriched from blood (not recorded which). J is TRBJ1-3 and V is TRBV30; D is unresolved. This TCR was sampled from a young man who had recovered from COVID-19. DNA for the CDR3: TGTGGACTGGCCTCTGGAAACACCATATATTTT. This gives the protein CGLASGNTIYF.